This is a list of T cell receptor beta chains from one sample in a study of shared clonotypes between healthy human individuals. Assay: immunoSEQ multiplex PCR; the TCRdb copy retains only in-frame clones and omits some. The repertoire has fewer than 700,000 clones, about 95% of them found once; the top ten carry around 0.12%. What was sequenced was naive CD8+ T cells sorted from blood. The receptors come from a woman in her thirties in good health. Each CDR3 is given with its conserved first and last residue. D genes are given only for firm matches.

j_call | v_call | d_call | cdr3_nt | cdr3_aa
TRBJ2-5 | TRBV5-8 | - | TGTGCCAGCAGCTTAAACGGGGACAATAATCAAGAGACCCAGTACTTC | CASSLNGDNNQETQYF
TRBJ2-1 | TRBV29-1 | - | TGCAGCGCCGTGGGGATTGAGCAGTTCTTC | CSAVGIEQFF
TRBJ2-1 | TRBV27 | TRBD2 | TGTGCCAGCAGACTAGCGGGAGTGAATGAGCAGTTCTTC | CASRLAGVNEQFF
TRBJ1-2 | TRBV28 | - | TGTGCCAGCAGTTTACGAAGTCCTAACTATGGCTACACCTTC | CASSLRSPNYGYTF
TRBJ2-3 | TRBV5-4 | - | TGTGCCAGCAGCTTGGAAGGTAATATGGATACGCAGTATTTT | CASSLEGNMDTQYF
TRBJ2-7 | TRBV11-2 | - | TGTGCCAGCAGCTTAGCTGTCTTCGAGCAGTACTTC | CASSLAVFEQYF
TRBJ1-2 | TRBV28 | - | TGTGCCAGCACCCCGGACGGGGGAGGCTACACCTTC | CASTPDGGGYTF
TRBJ2-1 | TRBV7-9 | TRBD2 | TGTGCCTCACTAGCGGGAGTCGATGAGCAGTTCTTC | CASLAGVDEQFF
TRBJ2-1 | TRBV5-1 | TRBD2 | TGCGCCAGCAGCTTTACGGGAGGGTCTTACAATGAGCAGTTCTTC | CASSFTGGSYNEQFF
TRBJ2-6 | TRBV27 | - | TGTGCCAGCCTCGCCTCTGGGGCCAACGTCCTGACTTTC | CASLASGANVLTF
TRBJ2-5 | TRBV7-2 | - | TGTGCCAGCAGCTTAGCGTGGGGATGCTGCGGGGAGACCCAGTACTTC | CASSLAWGCCGETQYF
TRBJ2-7 | TRBV11-2 | TRBD1 | TGTGCCAGCAGCCCCGAAGTGGACAGGAGCTCCTACGAGCAGTACTTC | CASSPEVDRSSYEQYF
TRBJ2-7 | TRBV27 | TRBD2 | TGTGCCAGCAGTGCCCTTAGCAGCGGGAGTTACGAGCAGTACTTC | CASSALSSGSYEQYF
TRBJ2-7 | TRBV27 | - | TGTGCCAGCAGTTGGAGAGAAGCCTACGAGCAGTACTTC | CASSWREAYEQYF
TRBJ1-2 | TRBV7-9 | - | TGTGCCAGCATCTTTGGACTGAGATATGGCTACACCTTC | CASIFGLRYGYTF
TRBJ2-1 | TRBV7-9 | - | TGTGCCAGCAGCTTATCCGGGGTCAATGAGCAGTTCTTC | CASSLSGVNEQFF
TRBJ2-7 | TRBV19 | - | TGTGCCAGTAGTATGAGGGGTGGCGAGCAGTACTTC | CASSMRGGEQYF
TRBJ2-7 | TRBV11-2 | TRBD1 | TGTGCCAGCAGCTTAAGACAGGGAAACTACGAGCAGTACTTC | CASSLRQGNYEQYF
TRBJ2-7 | TRBV19 | TRBD1 | TGTGCCAGTAGCGATGGACAGGTGGATCCCTACGAGCAGTACTTC | CASSDGQVDPYEQYF
TRBJ1-6 | TRBV20-1 | - | TGCAGTGCTAGACCAGTATCACCCCTCCACTTT | CSARPVSPLHF
TRBJ2-2 | TRBV10-3 | - | TGTGCCATCAGTGAGCGCCATGAGTATACCGGGGAGCTGTTTTTT | CAISERHEYTGELFF
TRBJ2-7 | TRBV7-9 | - | TGTGCCAGCAGCTCCTCCCCAGGCTACGAGCAGTACTTC | CASSSSPGYEQYF
TRBJ2-3 | TRBV7-3 | - | TGTGCCAGCAGCTTATCTAGCGACAGCACAGATACGCAGTATTTT | CASSLSSDSTDTQYF
TRBJ2-5 | TRBV19 | TRBD2 | TGTGCCAGTAGTAAAAACCGACTAGCGGAAGAGACCCAGTACTTC | CASSKNRLAEETQYF
TRBJ2-3 | TRBV19 | TRBD2 | TGTGCCAGTAGGGGACTAGCGGGTCCAGATACGCAGTATTTT | CASRGLAGPDTQYF
TRBJ2-7 | TRBV27 | TRBD2 | TGTGCCAGCAGTTTAACTAGCGGGGTCCCCTACGAGCAGTACTTC | CASSLTSGVPYEQYF
TRBJ1-5 | TRBV10-2 | - | TGCGCCAGCAGTGATTTACAGGGCGGGAGCAATCAGCCCCAGCATTTT | CASSDLQGGSNQPQHF
TRBJ2-1 | TRBV2 | - | TGTGCCAGCAGTGAAGCTGTGGGTTTGCATGAGCAGTTCTTC | CASSEAVGLHEQFF
TRBJ1-1 | TRBV4-1 | - | TGCGCCAGCAGCCAAGACCGGGACATGAACACTGAAGCTTTCTTT | CASSQDRDMNTEAFF